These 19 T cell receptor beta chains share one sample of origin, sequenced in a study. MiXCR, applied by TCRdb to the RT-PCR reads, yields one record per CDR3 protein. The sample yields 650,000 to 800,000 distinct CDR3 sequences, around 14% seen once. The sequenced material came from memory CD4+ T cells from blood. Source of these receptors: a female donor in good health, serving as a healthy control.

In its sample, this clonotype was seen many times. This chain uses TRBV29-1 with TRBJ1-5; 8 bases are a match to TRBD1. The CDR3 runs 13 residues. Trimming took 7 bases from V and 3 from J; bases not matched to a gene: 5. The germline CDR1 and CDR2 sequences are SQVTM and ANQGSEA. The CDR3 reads CSAMGQANQPQHF. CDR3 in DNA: TGCAGCGCTATGGGACAGGCCAATCAGCCCCAGCATTTT.

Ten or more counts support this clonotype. In DNA form, the CDR3 reads TGTGCCAGCACCCCCTCGGGACAGGTTTTCACCGGGGAGCTGTTTTTT. Its protein product is CASTPSGQVFTGELFF. The chain joins TRBV12-3 or TRBV12-4 to TRBJ2-2; 8 nucleotides agree with TRBD1. This CDR3 is 16 amino acids long. V shed 7 bases, J shed 4 bases, and the junction held 11 bases outside the gene matches.

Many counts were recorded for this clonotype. In DNA, the CDR3 is TGCGCCAGCAGCTTGGAACAAAACAGGGTTTCGCTCTATGGCTACACCTTC. Translating it yields CASSLEQNRVSLYGYTF. The chain has TRBV5-1 and TRBJ1-2; D might be TRBD1 (6 bases). CDR1 is SGHRS, CDR2 YFSETQ, per germline. The CDR3 is 17 residues long. The ends were cut back, 0 bases at V and 4 bases at J, with 19 bases in the middle.

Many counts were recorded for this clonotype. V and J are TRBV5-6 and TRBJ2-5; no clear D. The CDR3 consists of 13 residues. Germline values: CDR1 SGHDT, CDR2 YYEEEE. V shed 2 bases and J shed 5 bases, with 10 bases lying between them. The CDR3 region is CASSFRARETQYF. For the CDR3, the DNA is TGTGCCAGCAGCTTCCGTGCGAGGGAGACCCAGTACTTC. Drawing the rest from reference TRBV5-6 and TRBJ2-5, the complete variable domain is DAGVTQSPTHLIKTRGQQVTLRCSPKSGHDTVSWYQQALGQGPQFIFQYYEEEERQRGNFPDRFSGHQFPNYSSELNVNALLLGDSALYLCASSFRARETQYFGPGTRLLVL.

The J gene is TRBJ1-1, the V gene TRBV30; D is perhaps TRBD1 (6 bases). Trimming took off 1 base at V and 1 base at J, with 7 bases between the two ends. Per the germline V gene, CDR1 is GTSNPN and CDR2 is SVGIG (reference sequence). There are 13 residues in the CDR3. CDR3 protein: CAWSEQGNTEAFF. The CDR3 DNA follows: TGTGCCTGGAGTGAACAGGGGAACACTGAAGCTTTCTTT.

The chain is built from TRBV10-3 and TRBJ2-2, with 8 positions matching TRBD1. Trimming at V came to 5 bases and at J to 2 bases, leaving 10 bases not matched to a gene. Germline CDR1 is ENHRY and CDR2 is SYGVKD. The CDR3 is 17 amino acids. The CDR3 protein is CAISTSGQVFNTGELFF. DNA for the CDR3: TGTGCCATCAGTACCTCGGGACAGGTTTTTAACACCGGGGAGCTGTTTTTT.

CDR3: CASSLEGGQNSPLHF. The CDR3 DNA is TGCGCCAGCAGCTTGGAGGGGGGGCAAAATTCACCCCTCCACTTT. The gene calls are TRBV5-1 and TRBJ1-6; D possibly corresponds to TRBD1 (6 bases). This CDR3 spans 15 amino acids. Deletions cut 0 bases from V and 7 bases from J, with 11 bases between. CDR1 and CDR2 (germline): SGHRS, YFSETQ.

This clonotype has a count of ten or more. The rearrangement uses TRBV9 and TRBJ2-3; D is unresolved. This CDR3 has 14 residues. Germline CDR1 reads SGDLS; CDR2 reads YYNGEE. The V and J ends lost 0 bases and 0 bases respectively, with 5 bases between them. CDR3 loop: CASSVGGSTDTQYF. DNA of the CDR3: TGTGCCAGCAGCGTAGGCGGTAGCACAGATACGCAGTATTTT.

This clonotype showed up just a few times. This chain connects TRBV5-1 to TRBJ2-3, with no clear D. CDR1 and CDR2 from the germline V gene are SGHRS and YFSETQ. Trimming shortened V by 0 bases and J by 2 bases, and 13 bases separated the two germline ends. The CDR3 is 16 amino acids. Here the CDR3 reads CASSLAWSTDTDTQYF. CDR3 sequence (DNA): TGCGCCAGCAGCTTGGCTTGGTCCACCGACACAGATACGCAGTATTTT. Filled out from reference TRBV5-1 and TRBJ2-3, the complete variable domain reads KAGVTQTPRYLIKTRGQQVTLSCSPISGHRSVSWYQQTPGQGLQFLFEYFSETQRNKGNFPGRFSGRQFSNSRSEMNVSTLELGDSALYLCASSLAWSTDTDTQYFGPGTRLTVL.

The CDR3, as DNA: TGTGCCTCCAGACTGGGCGCAGCCTCCTACAATGAGCAGTTCTTC. Protein: CASRLGAASYNEQFF. The chain links TRBV19 to TRBJ2-1; D is undetermined. This CDR3 is built from 15 residues. V was shortened by 11 bases and J by 0 bases, with 17 bases between the two germline ends. Germline lookup yields CDR1 LNHDA and CDR2 SQIVND (reference sequence).

In nucleotides, the CDR3 is TGCAGTAGTCCCGGGACCTCGGGCGAGACCCAGTACTTC. As protein: CSSPGTSGETQYF. The chain has TRBV20-1 and TRBJ2-5, with D possibly called TRBD1 or TRBD2 (5 bases each). CDR1 and CDR2 (germline): DFQATT, SNEGSKA (reference sequence). This CDR3 comprises 13 residues. V was trimmed by 8 bases and J by 5 bases, leaving 18 bases between them.

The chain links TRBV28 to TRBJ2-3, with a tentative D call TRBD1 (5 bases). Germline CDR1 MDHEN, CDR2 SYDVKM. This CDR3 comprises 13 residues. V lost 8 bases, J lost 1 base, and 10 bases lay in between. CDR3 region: CASGVQGTDTQYF. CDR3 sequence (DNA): TGTGCCAGCGGGGTACAGGGCACAGATACGCAGTATTTT.

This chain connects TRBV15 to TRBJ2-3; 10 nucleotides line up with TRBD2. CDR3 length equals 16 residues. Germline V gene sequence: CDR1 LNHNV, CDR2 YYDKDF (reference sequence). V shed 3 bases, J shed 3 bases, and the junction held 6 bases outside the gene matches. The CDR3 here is CATSRVQREGTDTQYF. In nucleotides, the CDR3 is TGTGCCACCAGCAGGGTACAGCGGGAGGGTACAGATACGCAGTATTTT. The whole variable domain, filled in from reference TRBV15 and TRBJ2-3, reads DAMVIQNPRYQVTQFGKPVTLSCSQTLNHNVMYWYQQKSSQAPKLLFHYYDKDFNNEADTPDNFQSRRPNTSFCFLDIRSPGLGDTAMYLCATSRVQREGTDTQYFGPGTRLTVL.

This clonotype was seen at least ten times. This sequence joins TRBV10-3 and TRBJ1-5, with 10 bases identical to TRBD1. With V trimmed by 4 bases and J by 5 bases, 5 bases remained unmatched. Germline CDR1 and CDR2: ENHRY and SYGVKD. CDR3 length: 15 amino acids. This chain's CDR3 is CAISGGTGDDQPQHF. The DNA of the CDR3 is TGTGCCATCAGTGGAGGGACAGGGGACGATCAGCCCCAGCATTTT.

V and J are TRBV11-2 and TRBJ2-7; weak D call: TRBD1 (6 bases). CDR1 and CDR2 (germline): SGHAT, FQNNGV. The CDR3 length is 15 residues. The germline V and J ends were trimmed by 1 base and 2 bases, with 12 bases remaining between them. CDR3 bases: TGTGCCAGCAGCTTAGGAGTTCAGGGGACCTACGAGCAGTACTTC. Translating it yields CASSLGVQGTYEQYF.

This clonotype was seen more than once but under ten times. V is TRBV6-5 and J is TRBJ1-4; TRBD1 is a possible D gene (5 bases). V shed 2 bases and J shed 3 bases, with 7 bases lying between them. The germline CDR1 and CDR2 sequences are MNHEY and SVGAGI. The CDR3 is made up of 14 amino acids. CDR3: CASSYGGSNEKLFF. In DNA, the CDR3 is TGTGCCAGCAGTTACGGGGGGTCTAATGAAAAACTGTTTTTT.

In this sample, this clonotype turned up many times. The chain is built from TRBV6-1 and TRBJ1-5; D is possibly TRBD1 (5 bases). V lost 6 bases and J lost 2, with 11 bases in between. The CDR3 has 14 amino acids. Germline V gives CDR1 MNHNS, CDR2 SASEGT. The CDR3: CASSAGRGNQPQHF. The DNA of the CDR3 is TGTGCCAGCAGCGCGGGACGGGGCAATCAGCCCCAGCATTTT.

The CDR3 DNA sequence: TGCAGTGCTAGGACAGGGGGGATTGGCTCCCACACCGGGGAGCTGTTTTTT. The encoded protein is CSARTGGIGSHTGELFF. This chain connects TRBV20-1 to TRBJ2-2, with 9 bases aligning to TRBD1. The trim removed 3 bases at V and 3 bases at J, leaving 11 bases unmatched. Germline CDR1 is DFQATT and CDR2 is SNEGSKA (reference sequence). The CDR3 has 17 residues.

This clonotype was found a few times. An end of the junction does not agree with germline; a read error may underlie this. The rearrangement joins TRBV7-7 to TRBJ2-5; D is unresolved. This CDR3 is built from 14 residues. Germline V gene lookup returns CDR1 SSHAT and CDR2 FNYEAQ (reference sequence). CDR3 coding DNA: TGTGCTAGCAGCTTCCAAGTGGGGCAAGAGACCCAGTACTTC. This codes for CASSFQVGQETQYF. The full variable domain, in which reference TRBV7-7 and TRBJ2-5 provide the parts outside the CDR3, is GAGVSQSPRYKVTKRGQDVTLRCDPISSHATLYWYQQALGQGPEFLTYFNYEAQPDKSGLPSDRFSAERPEGSISTLTIQRTEQRDSAMYRCASSFQVGQETQYFGPGTRLLVL.